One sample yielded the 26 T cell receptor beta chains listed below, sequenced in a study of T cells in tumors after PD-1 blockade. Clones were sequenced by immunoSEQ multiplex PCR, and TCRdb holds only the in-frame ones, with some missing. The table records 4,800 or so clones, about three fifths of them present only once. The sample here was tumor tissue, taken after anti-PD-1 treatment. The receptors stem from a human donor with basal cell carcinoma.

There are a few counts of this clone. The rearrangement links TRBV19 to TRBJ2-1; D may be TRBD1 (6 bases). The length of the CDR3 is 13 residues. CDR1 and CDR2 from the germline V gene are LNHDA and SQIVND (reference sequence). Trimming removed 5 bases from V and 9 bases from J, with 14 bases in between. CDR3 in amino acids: CASSVTGYSEQFF. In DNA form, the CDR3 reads TGTGCCAGTAGTGTAACAGGGTATTCTGAGCAGTTCTTC.

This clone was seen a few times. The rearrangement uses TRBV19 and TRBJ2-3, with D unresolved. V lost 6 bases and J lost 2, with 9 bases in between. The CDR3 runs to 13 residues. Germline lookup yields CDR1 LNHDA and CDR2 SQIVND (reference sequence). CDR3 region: CASSYTVTDTQYF. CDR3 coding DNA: TGTGCCAGTAGCTACACTGTCACAGATACGCAGTATTTT. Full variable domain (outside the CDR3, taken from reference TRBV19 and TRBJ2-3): DGGITQSPKYLFRKEGQNVTLSCEQNLNHDAMYWYRQDPGQGLRLIYYSQIVNDFQKGDIAEGYSVSREKKESFPLTVTSAQKNPTAFYLCASSYTVTDTQYFGPGTRLTVL.

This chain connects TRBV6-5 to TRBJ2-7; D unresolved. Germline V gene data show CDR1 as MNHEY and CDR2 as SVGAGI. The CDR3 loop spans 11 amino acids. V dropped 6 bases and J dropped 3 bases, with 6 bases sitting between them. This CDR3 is CASSTGYEQYF. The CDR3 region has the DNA TGTGCCAGCAGCACGGGCTACGAGCAGTACTTC.

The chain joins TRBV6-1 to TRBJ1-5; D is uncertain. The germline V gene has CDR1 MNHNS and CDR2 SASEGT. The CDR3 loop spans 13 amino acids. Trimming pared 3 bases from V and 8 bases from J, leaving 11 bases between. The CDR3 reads CASSDGSTEPQHF. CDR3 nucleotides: TGTGCCAGCAGTGACGGGTCAACGGAGCCCCAGCATTTT.

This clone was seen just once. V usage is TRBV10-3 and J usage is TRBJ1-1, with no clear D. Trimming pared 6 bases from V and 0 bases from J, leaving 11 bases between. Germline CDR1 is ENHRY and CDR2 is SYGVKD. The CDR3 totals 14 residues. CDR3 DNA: TGTGCCATCAGAGCGACGTCCCTGAACACTGAAGCTTTCTTT. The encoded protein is CAIRATSLNTEAFF.

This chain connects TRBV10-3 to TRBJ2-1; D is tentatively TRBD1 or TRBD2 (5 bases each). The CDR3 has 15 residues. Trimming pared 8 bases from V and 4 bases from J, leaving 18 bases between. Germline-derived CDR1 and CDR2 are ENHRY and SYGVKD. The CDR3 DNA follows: TGTGCCATCGGGACCCCACTTCTTCAATACAATGAGCAGTTCTTC. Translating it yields CAIGTPLLQYNEQFF.

The CDR3 sequence: CASSPAGENQPQHF. Here the CDR3 DNA reads TGTGCCAGCAGCCCCGCGGGGGAGAATCAGCCCCAGCATTTT. The chain recombines TRBV28 with TRBJ1-5; TRBD1 is a possible D gene (5 bases). Germline assignment: CDR1 MDHEN and CDR2 SYDVKM. The ends were cut back, 6 bases at V and 4 bases at J, with 13 bases in the middle. The length of the CDR3 is 14 residues.

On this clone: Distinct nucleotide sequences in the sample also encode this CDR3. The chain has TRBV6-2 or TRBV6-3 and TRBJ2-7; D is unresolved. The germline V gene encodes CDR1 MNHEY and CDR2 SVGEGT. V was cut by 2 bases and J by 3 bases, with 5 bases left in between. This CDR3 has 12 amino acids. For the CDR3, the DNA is TGTGCCAGCAGTTACCCCCACTACGAGCAGTACTTC. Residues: CASSYPHYEQYF.

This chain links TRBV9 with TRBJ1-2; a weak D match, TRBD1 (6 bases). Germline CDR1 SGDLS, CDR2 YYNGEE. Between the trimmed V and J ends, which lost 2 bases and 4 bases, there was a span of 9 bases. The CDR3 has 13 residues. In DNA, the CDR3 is TGTGCCAGCAGCGTCACAGGGATCTATGGCTACACCTTC. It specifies CASSVTGIYGYTF. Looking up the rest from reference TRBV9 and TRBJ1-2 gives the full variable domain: DSGVTQTPKHLITATGQRVTLRCSPRSGDLSVYWYQQSLDQGLQFLIQYYNGEERAKGNILERFSAQQFPDLHSELNLSSLELGDSALYFCASSVTGIYGYTFGSGTRLTVV.

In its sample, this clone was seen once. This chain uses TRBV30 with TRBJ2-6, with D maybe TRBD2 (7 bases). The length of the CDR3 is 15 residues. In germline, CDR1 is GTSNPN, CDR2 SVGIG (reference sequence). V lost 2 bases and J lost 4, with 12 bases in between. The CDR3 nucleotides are TGTGCCTGGAGTTGGGGGGGCTCCGGGGCCAACGTCCTGACTTTC. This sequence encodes CAWSWGGSGANVLTF.

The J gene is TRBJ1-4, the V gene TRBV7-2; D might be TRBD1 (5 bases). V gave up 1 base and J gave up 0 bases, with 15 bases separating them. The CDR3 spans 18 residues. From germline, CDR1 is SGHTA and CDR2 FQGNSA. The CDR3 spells CASSLVSGPIATNEKLFF. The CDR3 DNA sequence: TGTGCCAGCAGCTTAGTGTCAGGGCCTATTGCAACTAATGAAAAACTGTTTTTT. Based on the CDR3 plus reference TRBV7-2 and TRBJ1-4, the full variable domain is GAGVSQSPSNKVTEKGKDVELRCDPISGHTALYWYRQSLGQGLEFLIYFQGNSAPDKSGLPSDRFSAERTGGSVSTLTIQRTQQEDSAVYLCASSLVSGPIATNEKLFFGSGTQLSVL.

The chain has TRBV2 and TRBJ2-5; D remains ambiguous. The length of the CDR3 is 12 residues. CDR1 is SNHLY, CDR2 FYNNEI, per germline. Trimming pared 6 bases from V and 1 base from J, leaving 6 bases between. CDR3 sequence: CASRRLQETQYF. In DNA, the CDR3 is TGTGCCAGCAGGCGCCTCCAAGAGACCCAGTACTTC.

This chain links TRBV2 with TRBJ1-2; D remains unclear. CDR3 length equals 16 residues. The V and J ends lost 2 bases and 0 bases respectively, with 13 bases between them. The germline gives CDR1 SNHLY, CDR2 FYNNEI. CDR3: CASSEQVAGANYGYTF. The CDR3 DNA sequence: TGTGCCAGCAGTGAACAAGTTGCAGGCGCTAACTATGGCTACACCTTC.

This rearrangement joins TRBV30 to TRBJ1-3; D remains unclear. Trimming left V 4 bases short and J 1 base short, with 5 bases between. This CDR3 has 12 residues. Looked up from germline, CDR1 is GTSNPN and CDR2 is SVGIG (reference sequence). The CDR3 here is CAWKKSGNTIYF. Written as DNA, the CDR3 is TGTGCCTGGAAGAAGTCTGGAAACACCATATATTTT.

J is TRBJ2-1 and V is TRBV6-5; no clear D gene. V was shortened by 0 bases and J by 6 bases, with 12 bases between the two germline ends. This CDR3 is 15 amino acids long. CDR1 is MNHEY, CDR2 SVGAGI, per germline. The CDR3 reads CASSYSPVSGNEQFF. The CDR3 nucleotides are TGTGCCAGCAGTTACTCACCGGTATCGGGCAATGAGCAGTTCTTC.

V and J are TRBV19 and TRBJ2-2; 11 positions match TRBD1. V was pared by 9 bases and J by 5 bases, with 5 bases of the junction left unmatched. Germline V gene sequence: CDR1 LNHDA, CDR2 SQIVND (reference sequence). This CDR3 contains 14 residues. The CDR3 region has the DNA TGTGCCAGCGCCGGGACAGGGGGTACCGGGGAGCTGTTTTTT. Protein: CASAGTGGTGELFF.

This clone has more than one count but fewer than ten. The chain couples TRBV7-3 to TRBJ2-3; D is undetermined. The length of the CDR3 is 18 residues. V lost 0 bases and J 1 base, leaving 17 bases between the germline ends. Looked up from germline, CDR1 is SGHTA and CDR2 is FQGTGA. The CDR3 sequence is CASSLTAAFSGRTDTQYF. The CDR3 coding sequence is TGTGCCAGCAGCTTAACGGCCGCTTTTTCGGGCCGCACAGATACGCAGTATTTT.

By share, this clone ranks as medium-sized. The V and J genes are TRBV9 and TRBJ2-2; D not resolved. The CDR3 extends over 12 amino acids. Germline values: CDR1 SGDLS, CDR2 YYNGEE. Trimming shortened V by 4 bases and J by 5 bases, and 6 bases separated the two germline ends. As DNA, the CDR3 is TGTGCCAGCAGCTCGAGAACCGGGGAGCTGTTTTTT. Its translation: CASSSRTGELFF.

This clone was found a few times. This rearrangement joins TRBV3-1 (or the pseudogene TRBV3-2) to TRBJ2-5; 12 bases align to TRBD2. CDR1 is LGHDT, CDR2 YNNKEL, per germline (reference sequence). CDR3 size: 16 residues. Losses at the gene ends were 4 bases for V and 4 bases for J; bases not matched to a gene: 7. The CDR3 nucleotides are TGTGCCAGCAGCCCCGGACTAGCGGGAATCAGAGAGACCCAGTACTTC. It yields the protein CASSPGLAGIRETQYF.

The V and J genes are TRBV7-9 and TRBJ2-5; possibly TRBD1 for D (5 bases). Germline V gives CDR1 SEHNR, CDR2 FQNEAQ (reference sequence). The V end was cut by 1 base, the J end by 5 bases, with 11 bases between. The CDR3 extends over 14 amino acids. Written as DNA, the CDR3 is TGTGCCAGCAGCTTAGGGCGCAGGGCGGAGACCCAGTACTTC. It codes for CASSLGRRAETQYF.

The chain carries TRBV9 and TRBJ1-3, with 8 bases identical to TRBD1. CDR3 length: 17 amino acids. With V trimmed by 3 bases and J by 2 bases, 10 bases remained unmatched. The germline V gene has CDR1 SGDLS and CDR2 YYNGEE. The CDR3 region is CASSATPQGAAGNTIYF. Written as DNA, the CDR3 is TGTGCCAGCAGCGCCACTCCTCAGGGGGCGGCTGGAAACACCATATATTTT.

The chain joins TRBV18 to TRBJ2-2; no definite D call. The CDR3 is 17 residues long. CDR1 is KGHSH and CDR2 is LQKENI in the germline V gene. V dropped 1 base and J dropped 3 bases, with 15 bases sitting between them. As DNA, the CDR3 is TGTGCCAGCTCACCACTCGCCCTACATTGGTACACCGGGGAGCTGTTTTTT. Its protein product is CASSPLALHWYTGELFF.

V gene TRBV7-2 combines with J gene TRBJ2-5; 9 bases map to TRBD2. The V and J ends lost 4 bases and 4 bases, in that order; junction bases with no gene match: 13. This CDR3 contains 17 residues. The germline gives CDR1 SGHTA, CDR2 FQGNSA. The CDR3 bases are TGTGCCAGCAGCTCCAACCTTGGGCGGGGGGGGCGAGAGACCCAGTACTTC. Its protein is CASSSNLGRGGRETQYF.

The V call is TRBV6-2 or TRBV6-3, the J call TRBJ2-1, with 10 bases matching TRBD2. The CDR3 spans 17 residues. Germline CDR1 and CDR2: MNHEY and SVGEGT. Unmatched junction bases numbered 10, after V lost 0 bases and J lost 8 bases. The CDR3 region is CASSYSDQAGGPDEQFF. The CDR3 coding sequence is TGTGCCAGCAGTTACTCAGACCAAGCGGGAGGGCCTGATGAGCAGTTCTTC.

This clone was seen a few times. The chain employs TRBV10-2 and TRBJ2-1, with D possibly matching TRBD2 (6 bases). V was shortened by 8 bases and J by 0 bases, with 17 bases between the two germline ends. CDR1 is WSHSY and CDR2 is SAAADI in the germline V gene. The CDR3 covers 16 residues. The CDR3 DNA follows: TGCGCCAGCTCTTTGGGACGGGAGAGCTCCTACAATGAGCAGTTCTTC. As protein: CASSLGRESSYNEQFF.

DNA of the CDR3: TGCAGTGCTAGAGTTCCACCTGAGCAGTTCTTC. Its translation is CSARVPPEQFF. The chain employs TRBV20-1 and TRBJ2-1; no reliable D call. CDR3 length equals 11 residues. Germline CDR1 DFQATT, CDR2 SNEGSKA (reference sequence). V shed 1 base and J shed 9 bases, with 7 bases lying between them.